This T cell receptor beta chain came from a study of technical replicates of blood from a few donors (dated by TCRdb to about 2017). Preparation of the library involved the immunoSEQ multiplex PCR assay. Sourced from immuneACCESS, this table was stored by TCRdb with only in-frame sequences that have V and J called. A share of the clones is absent; for the studies checked, an unresolved V gene accounts for under half, and the remainder has no known explanation. In this sample the table shows under 95,000 clones, around 94% of which occur a single time. The ten largest clones capture 0.25% of the sample. Including the terminal cysteine and phenylalanine, the CDR3 comprises 16 residues. Left in the record is the CDR3 DNA by itself, 48 bases read in frame from the first base. Looking up the germline V gene yields CDR1 MRHNA and CDR2 SNTAGT. The V end gives up 8 bases and the J end 3 bases, leaving 10 bases in the junction not matched to a gene.

A note on this clone: Its recognized antigen is unknown. No base qualities exist here, and no much larger clone lies one base off it.

The chain was built from TRBV6-4 and TRBJ2-1; 10 junctional bases match TRBD2. This clonotype originated in a human donor in good health. Input material: T cells isolated from PBMCs. The CDR3 reads as follows: CASSSYGTSDYNEQFF. The DNA sequence is as follows: TGTGCCAGCTCATCGTACGGGACTAGCGACTACAATGAGCAGTTCTTC.